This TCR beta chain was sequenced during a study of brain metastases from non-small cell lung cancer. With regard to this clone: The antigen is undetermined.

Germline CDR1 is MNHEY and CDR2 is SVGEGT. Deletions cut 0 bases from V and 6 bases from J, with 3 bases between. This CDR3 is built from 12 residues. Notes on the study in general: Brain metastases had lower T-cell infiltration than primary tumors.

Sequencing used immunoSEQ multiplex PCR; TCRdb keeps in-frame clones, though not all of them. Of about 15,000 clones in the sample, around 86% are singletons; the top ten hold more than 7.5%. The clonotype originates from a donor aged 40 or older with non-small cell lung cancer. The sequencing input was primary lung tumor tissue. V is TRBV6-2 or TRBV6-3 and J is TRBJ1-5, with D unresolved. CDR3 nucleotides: TGTGCCAGCAGTTACTCAGGTCAGCCCCAGCATTTT. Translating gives CASSYSGQPQHF.